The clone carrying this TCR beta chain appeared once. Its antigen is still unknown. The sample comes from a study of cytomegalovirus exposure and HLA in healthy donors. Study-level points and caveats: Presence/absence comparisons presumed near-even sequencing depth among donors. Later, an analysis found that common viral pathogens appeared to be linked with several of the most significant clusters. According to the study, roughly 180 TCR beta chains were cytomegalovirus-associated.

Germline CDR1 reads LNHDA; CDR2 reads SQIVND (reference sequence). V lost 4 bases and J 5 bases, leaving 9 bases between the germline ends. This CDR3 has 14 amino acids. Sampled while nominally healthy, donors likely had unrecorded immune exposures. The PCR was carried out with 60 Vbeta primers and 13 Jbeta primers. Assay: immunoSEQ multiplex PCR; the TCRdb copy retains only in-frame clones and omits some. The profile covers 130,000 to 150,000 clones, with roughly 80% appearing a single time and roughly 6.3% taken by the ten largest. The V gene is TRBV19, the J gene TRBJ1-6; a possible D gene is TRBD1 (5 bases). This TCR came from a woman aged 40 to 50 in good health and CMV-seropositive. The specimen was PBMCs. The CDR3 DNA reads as TGTGCCAGTAGTAGCAGGGTTCATAATTCACCCCTCCACTTT. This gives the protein CASSSRVHNSPLHF.